The present TCR beta chain was sequenced within a study of response to subunit inactivated influenza vaccine. Concerning this clonotype itself: Its antigen remains unidentified.

CDR1 and CDR2 from the germline V gene are KGHDR and SFDVKD. The CDR3 covers 13 residues. Between the trimmed V and J ends, which lost 4 bases and 6 bases, there was a span of 9 bases. TCRdb independently ran MiXCR on the RT-PCR reads; one entry per CDR3 protein. The data contain some 850,000 distinct CDR3 sequences, about 18% of them singletons. Whole-study results and caveats: The authors suggested that few new T cells are recruited per seasonal influenza vaccination.

This receptor was obtained from a man aged 45-65 years who received an inactivated influenza vaccine. The chain recombines TRBV24-1 with TRBJ2-4; either TRBD1 or TRBD2 may supply D (5 bases each). The material sequenced was PBMCs from blood, taken about 5 days after vaccination. CDR3 residues: CATSETGRNIQYF. CDR3 nucleotide sequence: TGTGCCACCAGTGAGACGGGACGAAACATTCAGTACTTC.